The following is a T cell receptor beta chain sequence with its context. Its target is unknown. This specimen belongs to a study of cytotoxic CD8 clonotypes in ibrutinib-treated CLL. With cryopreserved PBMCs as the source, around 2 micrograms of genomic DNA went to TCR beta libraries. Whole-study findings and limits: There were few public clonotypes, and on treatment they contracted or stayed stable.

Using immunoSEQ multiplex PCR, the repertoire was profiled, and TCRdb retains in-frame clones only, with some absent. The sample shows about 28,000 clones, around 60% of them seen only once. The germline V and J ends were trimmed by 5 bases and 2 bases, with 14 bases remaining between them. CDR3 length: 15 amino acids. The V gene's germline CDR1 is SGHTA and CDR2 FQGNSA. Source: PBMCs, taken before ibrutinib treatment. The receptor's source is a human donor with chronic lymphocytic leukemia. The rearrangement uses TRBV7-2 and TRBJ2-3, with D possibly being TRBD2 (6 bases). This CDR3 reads CASSPRRAPTDTQYF. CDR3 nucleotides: TGTGCCAGCAGCCCAAGGAGGGCTCCCACAGATACGCAGTATTTT.